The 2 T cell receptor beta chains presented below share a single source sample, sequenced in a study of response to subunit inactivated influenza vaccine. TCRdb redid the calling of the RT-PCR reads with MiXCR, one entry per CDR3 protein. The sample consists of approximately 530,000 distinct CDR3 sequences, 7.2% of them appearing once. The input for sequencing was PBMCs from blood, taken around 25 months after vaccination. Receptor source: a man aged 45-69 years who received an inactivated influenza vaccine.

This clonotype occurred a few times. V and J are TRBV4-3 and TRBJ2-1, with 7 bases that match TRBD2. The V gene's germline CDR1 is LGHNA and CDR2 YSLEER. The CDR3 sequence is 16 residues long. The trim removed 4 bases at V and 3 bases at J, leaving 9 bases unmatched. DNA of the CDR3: TGCGCCAGCAGCCGCTTCCCGGGGGGACTCTACAATGAGCAGTTCTTC. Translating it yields CASSRFPGGLYNEQFF.

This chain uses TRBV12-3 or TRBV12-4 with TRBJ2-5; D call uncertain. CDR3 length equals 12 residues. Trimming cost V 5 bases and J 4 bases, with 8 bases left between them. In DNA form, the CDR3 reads TGTGCCAGCAGTGCTCCTCCAGAGACCCAGTACTTC. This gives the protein CASSAPPETQYF.